This is a list of T cell receptor beta chains from one sample in a study of graft-versus-host responses after intestinal transplantation. Sequencing used immunoSEQ multiplex PCR; TCRdb keeps in-frame clones, though not all of them. The sample carries about 9,600 clones, approximately 80% recorded once. The input for sequencing was ileum tissue, taken around 450 days after intestinal transplantation. All receptors derive from a human patient who received an intestinal transplant, so some T cells may come from the graft donor. Each CDR3 is given with its conserved first and last residue. Each record gives: clone size, J gene, V gene, D gene, CDR3 DNA, CDR3 protein. D genes are given only for firm matches. Size is stated for part of the rows, as once, few or many counts, or as a class when the clone is expanded.

abundance: .
j_gene: TRBJ1-6
v_gene: TRBV9
d_gene: TRBD1
CDR3nt: TGTGCCAGCAGCGTACGGGACAGTAATTCACCCCTCCACTTT
CDR3aa: CASSVRDSNSPLHF

abundance: .
j_gene: TRBJ2-3
v_gene: TRBV4-1
d_gene: .
CDR3nt: TGCGCCAGCAGCCAAGATACCGGAGATACGCAGTATTTT
CDR3aa: CASSQDTGDTQYF

abundance: .
j_gene: TRBJ2-5
v_gene: TRBV21-1
d_gene: .
CDR3nt: TGTGCCAGCAGCAAAATGCCACGACTAGCGGAACCAGAGACCCAGTACTTC
CDR3aa: CASSKMPRLAEPETQYF

abundance: .
j_gene: TRBJ2-1
v_gene: TRBV6-1
d_gene: TRBD2
CDR3nt: TGTGCCAGTACCGGGACTAGCGGTTACAATGAGCAGTTCTTC
CDR3aa: CASTGTSGYNEQFF

abundance: once
j_gene: TRBJ2-7
v_gene: TRBV4-1
d_gene: TRBD2
CDR3nt: TGCGCCAGCAGACCGTCACTAGCGGGGGGCACCTACGAGCAGTACTTC
CDR3aa: CASRPSLAGGTYEQYF

abundance: .
j_gene: TRBJ2-7
v_gene: TRBV30
d_gene: TRBD1
CDR3nt: TGTGCCTGGAGTACGGGACAGGGGAGCTACGAGCAGTACTTC
CDR3aa: CAWSTGQGSYEQYF

abundance: .
j_gene: TRBJ2-7
v_gene: TRBV5-1
d_gene: .
CDR3nt: TGCGCCAGCAGCTTGAATACGGGTCACTCCTACGAGCAGTACTTC
CDR3aa: CASSLNTGHSYEQYF

abundance: .
j_gene: TRBJ1-1
v_gene: TRBV18
d_gene: .
CDR3nt: TGTGCCAGCTCACCACCGGCAGGGCGGAACACTGAAGCTTTCTTT
CDR3aa: CASSPPAGRNTEAFF

abundance: few
j_gene: TRBJ2-1
v_gene: TRBV5-4
d_gene: TRBD2
CDR3nt: TGTGCCAGCAGCGCTATATGGACTAGCGGGGGAAATGAGCAGTTCTTC
CDR3aa: CASSAIWTSGGNEQFF

abundance: .
j_gene: TRBJ2-1
v_gene: TRBV5-5
d_gene: .
CDR3nt: TGTGCCAGCAGCCAGCAGGGCTTATACAATGAGCAGTTCTTC
CDR3aa: CASSQQGLYNEQFF

abundance: .
j_gene: TRBJ2-3
v_gene: TRBV5-6
d_gene: .
CDR3nt: TGTGCCAGCAGCTTGGCCGGCACAGATACGCAGTATTTT
CDR3aa: CASSLAGTDTQYF

abundance: .
j_gene: TRBJ1-2
v_gene: TRBV5-1
d_gene: .
CDR3nt: TGCGCCAGCAGCTTGGCTTTTTCCGGACAGAGAGTTCTCTATGGCTACACCTTC
CDR3aa: CASSLAFSGQRVLYGYTF

abundance: few
j_gene: TRBJ1-1
v_gene: TRBV28
d_gene: .
CDR3nt: TGTGCCAGCAGCCCGGCGAGTCCGGGGGCTTTCTTT
CDR3aa: CASSPASPGAFF

abundance: .
j_gene: TRBJ2-1
v_gene: TRBV4-2
d_gene: TRBD2
CDR3nt: TGTGCCAGCAGCCAAGATAAGCGGGGGGGTTACAATGAGCAGTTCTTC
CDR3aa: CASSQDKRGGYNEQFF

abundance: .
j_gene: TRBJ2-3
v_gene: TRBV4-2
d_gene: TRBD1
CDR3nt: TGTGCCAGCAGCCAAGAGAGTGACAGGGCGTCCGCAGATACGCAGTATTTT
CDR3aa: CASSQESDRASADTQYF

abundance: .
j_gene: TRBJ1-2
v_gene: TRBV7-9
d_gene: .
CDR3nt: TGTGCCAGCAGCTTAGCGGGGGGCTTTAACTATGGCTACACCTTC
CDR3aa: CASSLAGGFNYGYTF

abundance: .
j_gene: TRBJ2-1
v_gene: TRBV6-5
d_gene: TRBD2
CDR3nt: TGTGCCAGCAGTCAGGCGGGGGGCCCGGTGGGTGAGCAGTTCTTC
CDR3aa: CASSQAGGPVGEQFF